The source of this T cell receptor (beta chain) is a study of molecular identifiers for immune sequencing clone quantification. Study-level background: Replicates partitioned RNA from about 20,000 or 100,000 naive CD8 cells into five parts, sequencing four.

Germline assignment: CDR1 MDHEN and CDR2 SYDVKM. V dropped 3 bases and J dropped 2 bases, with 13 bases sitting between them. The CDR3 sequence is 15 residues long. TCRdb independently ran MiXCR on the PCR reads; one entry per CDR3 protein. The data show hundreds of thousands of distinct CDR3 sequences, around 25% seen once. The chain carries TRBV28 and TRBJ2-5, with a weak D call TRBD1 (6 bases). This receptor was obtained from a human donor in good health. Some libraries in this study had Jurkat cell RNA spiked in. Specimen: naive CD8+ T cells from blood, with Jurkat cell RNA spiked in. Subset meaning: FACS-sorted CD8+CD4-CCR7+CD45RA+ naive T cells. CDR3 protein: CASSFRGHTQETQYF. Written as DNA, the CDR3 is TGTGCCAGCAGTTTCCGGGGACACACTCAAGAGACCCAGTACTTC.